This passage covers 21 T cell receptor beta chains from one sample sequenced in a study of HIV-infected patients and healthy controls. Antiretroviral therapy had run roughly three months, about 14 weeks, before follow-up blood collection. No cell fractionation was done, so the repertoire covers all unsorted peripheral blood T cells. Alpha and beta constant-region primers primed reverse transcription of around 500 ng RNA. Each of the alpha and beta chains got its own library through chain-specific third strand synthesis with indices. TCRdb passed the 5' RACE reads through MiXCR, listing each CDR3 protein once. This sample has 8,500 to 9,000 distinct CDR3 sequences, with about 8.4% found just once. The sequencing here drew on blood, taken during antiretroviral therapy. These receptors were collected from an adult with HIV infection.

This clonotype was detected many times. The CDR3 region is CASSSLETQYF. In DNA form, the CDR3 reads TGTGCCAGCAGTTCCCTTGAGACCCAGTACTTC. This chain links TRBV6-6 with TRBJ2-5, with D hard to call. Trimming took off 4 bases at V and 5 bases at J, with 5 bases between the two ends. The CDR3 has 11 amino acids. Germline V gene lookup returns CDR1 MNHNY and CDR2 SVGAGI (reference sequence).

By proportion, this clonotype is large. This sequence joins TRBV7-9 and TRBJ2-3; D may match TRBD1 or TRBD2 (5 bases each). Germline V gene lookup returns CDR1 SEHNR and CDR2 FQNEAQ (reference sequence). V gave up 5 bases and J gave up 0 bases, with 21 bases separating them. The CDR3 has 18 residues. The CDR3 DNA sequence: TGTGCCAGCAGCCCTGGTTCCGGGACGGAAACTAGCACAGATACGCAGTATTTT. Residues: CASSPGSGTETSTDTQYF.

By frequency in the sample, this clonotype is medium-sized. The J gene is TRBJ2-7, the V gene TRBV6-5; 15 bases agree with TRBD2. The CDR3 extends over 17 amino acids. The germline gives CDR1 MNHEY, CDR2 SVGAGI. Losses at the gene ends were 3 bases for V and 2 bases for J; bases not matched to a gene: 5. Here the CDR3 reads CASSYRTSGRGPYEQYF. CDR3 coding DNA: TGTGCCAGCAGTTATCGGACTAGCGGGAGGGGGCCCTACGAGCAGTACTTC.

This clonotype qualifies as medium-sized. Here the CDR3 reads CASSPGQGARTEAFF. CDR3 nucleotides: TGTGCCAGCAGTCCAGGACAGGGGGCGCGAACTGAAGCTTTCTTT. The rearrangement links TRBV12-3 or TRBV12-4 to TRBJ1-1; 11 positions match TRBD1. The CDR3 has 15 amino acids. J lost 5 bases, V lost 5 bases, and 7 bases had no gene match.

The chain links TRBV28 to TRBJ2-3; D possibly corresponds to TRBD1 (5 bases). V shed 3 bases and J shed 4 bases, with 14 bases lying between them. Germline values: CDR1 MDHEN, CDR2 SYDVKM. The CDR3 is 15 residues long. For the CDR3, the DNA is TGTGCCAGCAGTTTTCCAGGGCCAAGCGCAGATACGCAGTATTTT. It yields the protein CASSFPGPSADTQYF.

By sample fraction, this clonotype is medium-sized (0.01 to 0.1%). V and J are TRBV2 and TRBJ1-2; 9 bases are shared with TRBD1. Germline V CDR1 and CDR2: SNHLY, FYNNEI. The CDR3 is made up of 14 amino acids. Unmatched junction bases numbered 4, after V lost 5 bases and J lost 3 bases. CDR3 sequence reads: CASSRDRADYGYTF. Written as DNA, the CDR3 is TGTGCCAGCAGTCGGGACAGGGCCGACTATGGCTACACCTTC.

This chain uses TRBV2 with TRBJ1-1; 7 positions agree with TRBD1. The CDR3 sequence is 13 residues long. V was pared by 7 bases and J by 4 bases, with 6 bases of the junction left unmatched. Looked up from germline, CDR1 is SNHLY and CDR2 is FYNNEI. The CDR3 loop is CASKQGKGTEAFF. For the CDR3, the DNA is TGTGCCAGCAAACAGGGGAAAGGCACTGAAGCTTTCTTT. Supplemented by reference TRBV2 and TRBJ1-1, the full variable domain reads EPEVTQTPSHQVTQMGQEVILRCVPISNHLYFYWYRQILGQKVEFLVSFYNNEISEKSEIFDDQFSVERPDGSNFTLKIRSTKLEDSAMYFCASKQGKGTEAFFGQGTRLTVV.

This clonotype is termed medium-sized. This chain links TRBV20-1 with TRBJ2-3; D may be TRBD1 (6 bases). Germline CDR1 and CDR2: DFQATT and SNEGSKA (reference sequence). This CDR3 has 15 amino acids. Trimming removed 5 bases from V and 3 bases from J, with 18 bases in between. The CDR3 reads CSARPPGVFTDTQYF. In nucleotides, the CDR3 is TGCAGTGCTCGACCCCCAGGGGTTTTTACAGATACGCAGTATTTT.

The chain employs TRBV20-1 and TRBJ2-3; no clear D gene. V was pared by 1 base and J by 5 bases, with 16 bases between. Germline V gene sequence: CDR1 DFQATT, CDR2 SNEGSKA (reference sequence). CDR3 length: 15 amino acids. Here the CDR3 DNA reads TGCAGTGCTAGAGGGGTAAAGGGTCCGGGAGATACGCAGTATTTT. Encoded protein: CSARGVKGPGDTQYF.

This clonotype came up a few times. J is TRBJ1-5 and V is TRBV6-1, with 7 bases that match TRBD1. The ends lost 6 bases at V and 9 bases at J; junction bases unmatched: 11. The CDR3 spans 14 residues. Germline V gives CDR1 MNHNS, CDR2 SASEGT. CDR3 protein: CASSFDRAGWPQHF. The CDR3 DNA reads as TGTGCCAGCAGCTTCGACAGGGCGGGTTGGCCCCAGCATTTT.

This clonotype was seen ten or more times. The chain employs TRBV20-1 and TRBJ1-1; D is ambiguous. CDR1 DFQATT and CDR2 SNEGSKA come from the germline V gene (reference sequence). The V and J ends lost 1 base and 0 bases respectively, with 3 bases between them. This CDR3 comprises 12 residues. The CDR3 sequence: CSARGVNTEAFF. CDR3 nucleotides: TGCAGTGCTAGAGGCGTGAACACTGAAGCTTTCTTT.

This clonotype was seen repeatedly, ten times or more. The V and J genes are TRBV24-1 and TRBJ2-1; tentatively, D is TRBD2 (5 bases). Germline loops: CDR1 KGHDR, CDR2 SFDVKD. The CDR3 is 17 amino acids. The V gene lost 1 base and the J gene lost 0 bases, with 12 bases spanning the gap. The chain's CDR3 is CATSDFRAESSYNEQFF. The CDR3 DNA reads TGTGCCACCAGTGATTTTCGAGCGGAGAGCTCCTACAATGAGCAGTTCTTC.

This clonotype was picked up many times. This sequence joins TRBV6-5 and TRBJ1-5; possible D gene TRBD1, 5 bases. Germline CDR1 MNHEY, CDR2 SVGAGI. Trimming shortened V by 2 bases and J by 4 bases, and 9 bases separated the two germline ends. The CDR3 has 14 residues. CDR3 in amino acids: CASSYAGRNQPQHF. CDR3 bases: TGTGCCAGCAGTTACGCAGGGAGGAATCAGCCCCAGCATTTT.

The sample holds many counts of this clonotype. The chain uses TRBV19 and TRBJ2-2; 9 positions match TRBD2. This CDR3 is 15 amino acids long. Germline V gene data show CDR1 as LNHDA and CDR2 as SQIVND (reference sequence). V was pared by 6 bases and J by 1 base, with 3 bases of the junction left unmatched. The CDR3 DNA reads TGTGCCAGTAGCTTACTAGCGGGGAACACCGGGGAGCTGTTTTTT. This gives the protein CASSLLAGNTGELFF.

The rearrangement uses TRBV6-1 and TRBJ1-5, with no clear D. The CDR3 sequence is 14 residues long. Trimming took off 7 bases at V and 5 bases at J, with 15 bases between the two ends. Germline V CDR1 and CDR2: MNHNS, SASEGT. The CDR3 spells CASMGQEADQPQHF. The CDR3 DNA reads TGTGCCAGCATGGGCCAAGAGGCCGATCAGCCCCAGCATTTT.

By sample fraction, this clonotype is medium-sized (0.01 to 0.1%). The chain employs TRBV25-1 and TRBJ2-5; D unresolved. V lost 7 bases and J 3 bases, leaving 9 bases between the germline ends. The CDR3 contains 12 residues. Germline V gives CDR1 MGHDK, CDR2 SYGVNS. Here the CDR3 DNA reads TGTGCCAGCACAGCGTCGAAAGAGACCCAGTACTTC. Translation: CASTASKETQYF.

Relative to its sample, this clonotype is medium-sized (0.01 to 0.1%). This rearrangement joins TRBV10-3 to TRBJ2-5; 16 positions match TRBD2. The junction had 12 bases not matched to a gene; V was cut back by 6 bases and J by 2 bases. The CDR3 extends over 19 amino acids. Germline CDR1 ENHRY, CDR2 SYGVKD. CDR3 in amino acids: CAIRSGTSGGARPQETQYF. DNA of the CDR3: TGTGCCATCAGATCCGGGACTAGCGGGGGGGCCCGTCCTCAAGAGACCCAGTACTTC.

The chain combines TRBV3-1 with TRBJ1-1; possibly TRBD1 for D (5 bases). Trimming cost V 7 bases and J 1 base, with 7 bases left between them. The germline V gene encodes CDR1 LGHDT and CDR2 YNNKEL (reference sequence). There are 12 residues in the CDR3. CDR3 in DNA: TGTGCCAGCACCACAGGGAACACTGAAGCTTTCTTT. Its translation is CASTTGNTEAFF.

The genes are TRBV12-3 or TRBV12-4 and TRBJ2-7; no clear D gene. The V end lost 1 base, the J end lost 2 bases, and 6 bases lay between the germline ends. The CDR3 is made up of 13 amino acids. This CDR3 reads CASSLEETYEQYF. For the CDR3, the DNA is TGTGCCAGCAGTTTAGAGGAGACCTACGAGCAGTACTTC.

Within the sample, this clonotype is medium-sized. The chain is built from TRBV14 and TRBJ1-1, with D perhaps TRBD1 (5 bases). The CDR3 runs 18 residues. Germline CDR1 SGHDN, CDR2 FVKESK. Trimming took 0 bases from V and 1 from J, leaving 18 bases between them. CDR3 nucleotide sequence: TGTGCCAGCAGCCAAGATCGAGGGACGGGACTCCAGAACACTGAAGCTTTCTTT. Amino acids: CASSQDRGTGLQNTEAFF.

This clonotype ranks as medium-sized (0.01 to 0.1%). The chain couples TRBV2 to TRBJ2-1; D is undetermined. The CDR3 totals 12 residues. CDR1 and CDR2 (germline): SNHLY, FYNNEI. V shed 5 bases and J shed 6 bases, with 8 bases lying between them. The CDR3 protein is CASSTDTNEQFF. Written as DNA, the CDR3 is TGTGCCAGCAGTACCGACACCAATGAGCAGTTCTTC.